What follows are 27 T cell receptor beta chains derived from one specimen sequenced in a study of regulatory T cells in long-lasting Graves disease. Noted time point: persistent/refractory GD, antithyroid drugs over 5 years with positive TRAb. PBMC-extracted RNA yielded the TCR library. Combining iRepertoire HTBI primers with Arm-PCR of CDR3 regions, the authors built TCR beta libraries. TCRdb used MiXCR to reprocess the multiplex PCR reads, holding one entry per CDR3 protein. In the table there are 400,000 or so distinct CDR3 sequences, about 20% of which are singletons. Sequences were derived from peripheral blood mononuclear cells (PBMCs), sampled when the disease was refractory, from a patient treated with antithyroid drugs. These receptors all stem from a female donor with Graves disease.

The V call is TRBV7-2, the J call TRBJ2-7; 10 bases are a match to TRBD2. There are 15 residues in the CDR3. V shed 6 bases and J 0 bases; nucleotides not matched to a gene: 5. Germline-derived CDR1 and CDR2 are SGHTA and FQGNSA. The DNA for the CDR3 is TGTGCCAGCAGTGAATCTAGCGGGGGCTCCTACGAGCAGTACTTC. Encoded protein: CASSESSGGSYEQYF.

This rearrangement joins TRBV6-6 to TRBJ2-7; D might be TRBD1 (6 bases). The CDR3 runs to 12 residues. Trimming shortened V by 0 bases and J by 13 bases, and 13 bases separated the two germline ends. Germline CDR1 MNHNY, CDR2 SVGAGI (reference sequence). The CDR3 is CASSYSLGTPYF. The CDR3 DNA reads TGTGCCAGCAGTTACTCGCTGGGGACACCATACTTC.

This clonotype was counted between two and nine times. J is TRBJ1-3 and V is TRBV29-1; 8 nucleotides match TRBD1. V trimming: 7 bases; J trimming: 3 bases; junction bases outside the gene matches: 8. This CDR3 has 14 residues. CDR1 is SQVTM and CDR2 is ANQGSEA in the germline V gene. The CDR3: CSAGSGQGGNTIYF. CDR3 nucleotides: TGCAGCGCCGGAAGTGGACAGGGTGGAAACACCATATATTTT.

This clonotype occurred once. The chain employs TRBV5-4 and TRBJ2-1; D uncertain. The CDR3 runs to 15 residues. The germline V gene encodes CDR1 SGHNT and CDR2 YYREEE (reference sequence). Trimming stripped 0 bases from V and 0 bases from J, with 7 bases between. The CDR3 region is CASSLGALSYNEQFF. The CDR3 DNA reads as TGTGCCAGCAGCTTGGGGGCCCTCTCCTACAATGAGCAGTTCTTC.

This clonotype has more than one count but fewer than ten. This rearrangement joins TRBV30 to TRBJ1-5; D is uncertain. This CDR3 has 13 residues. Deletions cut 1 base from V and 7 bases from J, with 11 bases between. CDR1 is GTSNPN, CDR2 SVGIG, per germline (reference sequence). CDR3 sequence reads: CAWSGAPRQPQHF. The CDR3 DNA reads as TGTGCCTGGAGTGGGGCCCCTAGGCAGCCCCAGCATTTT.

This clonotype was recorded a few times. The V call is TRBV5-4, the J call TRBJ2-5; no clear D. The CDR3 has 13 residues. Trimming stripped 0 bases from V and 5 bases from J, with 8 bases between. The germline gives CDR1 SGHNT, CDR2 YYREEE (reference sequence). The CDR3 sequence: CASSLASSETQYF. Written as DNA, the CDR3 is TGTGCCAGCAGCTTGGCCAGTTCCGAGACCCAGTACTTC.

The V gene is TRBV18, the J gene TRBJ1-2, with 8 bases lining up with TRBD1. V was clipped by 10 bases and J by 3 bases; unmatched bases: 7. The CDR3 sequence is 13 residues long. Germline-derived CDR1 and CDR2 are KGHSH and LQKENI. The CDR3 sequence: CATAGTGDYGYTF. The CDR3, as DNA: TGTGCCACCGCCGGGACAGGCGACTATGGCTACACCTTC.

J is TRBJ2-5 and V is TRBV7-9; D gene ambiguous. Germline V gene data show CDR1 as SEHNR and CDR2 as FQNEAQ (reference sequence). V was shortened by 3 bases and J by 5 bases, with 7 bases between the two germline ends. This CDR3 contains 12 residues. The CDR3 protein is CASSFLTETQYF. Written as DNA, the CDR3 is TGTGCCAGCAGCTTCCTTACGGAGACCCAGTACTTC. The variable domain in full, completed from reference TRBV7-9 and TRBJ2-5, reads DTGVSQNPRHKITKRGQNVTFRCDPISEHNRLYWYRQTLGQGPEFLTYFQNEAQLEKSRLLSDRFSAERPKGSFSTLEIQRTEQGDSAMYLCASSFLTETQYFGPGTRLLVL.

A few counts support this clonotype. This chain joins TRBV19 and TRBJ1-4; 10 bases are a match to TRBD1. The CDR3 is 16 residues long. Germline V lookup: CDR1 LNHDA, CDR2 SQIVND (reference sequence). Trimming at V came to 6 bases and at J to 12 bases, leaving 16 bases not matched to a gene. For the CDR3, the DNA is TGTGCCAGTAGGTTGACAGGGGGCAAACTATCGGACCAACTGTTTTTT. This gives the protein CASRLTGGKLSDQLFF.

The sample holds a few counts of this clonotype. The J gene is TRBJ2-7, the V gene TRBV7-9, with 9 bases aligning to TRBD2. The CDR3 runs to 13 residues. The trim removed 1 base at V and 9 bases at J, leaving 4 bases unmatched. Germline V gene sequence: CDR1 SEHNR, CDR2 FQNEAQ (reference sequence). In DNA form, the CDR3 reads TGTGCCAGCAGCTTAGGGACTAGCGTGAGGCAGTACTTC. It encodes CASSLGTSVRQYF.

This clonotype was recorded a few times. The CDR3 DNA reads TGTGCCAGCAGTTTGGGCACCCTCCCCTACGAGCAGTACTTC. It encodes CASSLGTLPYEQYF. The J gene is TRBJ2-7, the V gene TRBV27, with unresolved D. The CDR3 spans 14 residues. V was clipped by 3 bases and J by 2 bases, with 11 bases between them. Germline loops: CDR1 MNHEY, CDR2 SMNVEV (reference sequence).

On this clonotype: With a far larger clone one base away, a read error is the likely cause. The V and J genes are TRBV6-2 or TRBV6-3 and TRBJ2-7; 9 bases agree with TRBD1. The CDR3 runs 14 residues. V trimming: 2 bases; J trimming: 6 bases; junction bases outside the gene matches: 5. Germline-derived CDR1 and CDR2 are MNHEY and SVGEGT. CDR3 DNA sequence: TGTGCCAGCAGTTACGGGACAGGGAGGAGCGAGCAGTACTTC. Amino acids: CASSYGTGRSEQYF.

The chain combines TRBV11-2 with TRBJ2-7, with TRBD2 matching 8 bases. The CDR3 covers 15 residues. CDR1 and CDR2 from the germline V gene are SGHAT and FQNNGV. The J segment lost 4 bases and the V segment lost 4 bases, leaving 9 bases of the junction unmatched. The CDR3: CASSSASGPQYEQYF. Here the CDR3 DNA reads TGTGCCAGCAGCTCCGCTAGCGGGCCTCAATACGAGCAGTACTTC.

This clonotype appeared many times. V usage is TRBV15 and J usage is TRBJ2-2, with D possibly matching TRBD1 (5 bases). V was trimmed by 0 bases and J by 8 bases, leaving 19 bases between them. Germline-derived CDR1 and CDR2 are LNHNV and YYDKDF (reference sequence). The CDR3 extends over 17 amino acids. The DNA of the CDR3 is TGTGCCACCAGCAGAGATATTTCGTCTAGGGGTACAGGGGAGCTGTTTTTT. Encoded protein: CATSRDISSRGTGELFF.

This clonotype has a count of ten or more. The V call is TRBV2, the J call TRBJ1-1; the D is unclear. Germline V CDR1 and CDR2: SNHLY, FYNNEI. V dropped 1 base and J dropped 4 bases, with 10 bases sitting between them. CDR3 length: 14 residues. This CDR3 reads CASSEEGTLTEAFF. DNA for the CDR3: TGTGCCAGCAGTGAAGAGGGTACACTCACTGAAGCTTTCTTT.

The chain recombines TRBV5-4 with TRBJ2-5; 8 nucleotides match TRBD1. The CDR3 consists of 15 residues. The germline V gene encodes CDR1 SGHNT and CDR2 YYREEE (reference sequence). The ends lost 4 bases at V and 3 bases at J; junction bases unmatched: 8. The DNA for the CDR3 is TGTGCCAGCAGCCAACCGGGACAGGTAGAAGAGACCCAGTACTTC. This gives the protein CASSQPGQVEETQYF.

This clonotype was seen repeatedly, ten times or more. The chain has TRBV28 and TRBJ2-7, with D possibly called TRBD1 or TRBD2 (5 bases each). The V end lost 4 bases, the J end lost 2 bases, and 15 bases lay between the germline ends. The CDR3 is made up of 15 amino acids. Germline V gene sequence: CDR1 MDHEN, CDR2 SYDVKM. CDR3: CASSSPGKGPYEQYF. The CDR3 nucleotides are TGTGCCAGCAGTTCCCCGGGAAAGGGGCCCTACGAGCAGTACTTC. Complete variable domain (other parts from reference TRBV28 and TRBJ2-7): DVKVTQSSRYLVKRTGEKVFLECVQDMDHENMFWYRQDPGLGLRLIYFSYDVKMKEKGDIPEGYSVSREKKERFSLILESASTNQTSMYLCASSSPGKGPYEQYFGPGTRLTVT.

The CDR3 spells CASSQSEVDIQYF. The CDR3 nucleotides are TGTGCCAGCAGCCAATCTGAGGTGGACATTCAGTACTTC. This sequence joins TRBV3-1 and TRBJ2-4; D ambiguous. V lost 2 bases to trimming and J lost 8 bases, with 10 bases between them. The germline gives CDR1 LGHDT, CDR2 YNNKEL (reference sequence). The CDR3 is 13 residues long.

The chain uses TRBV4-1 and TRBJ2-7, with 7 bases that match TRBD1. The CDR3 has 15 residues. Looked up from germline, CDR1 is MGHRA and CDR2 is YSYEKL. V was pared by 6 bases and J by 7 bases, with 15 bases of the junction left unmatched. DNA of the CDR3: TGCGCCAGCAGACTTATCGGCAGGGGGAAGAATGAGCAGTACTTC. Amino acid sequence: CASRLIGRGKNEQYF.

This clonotype was counted at least ten times. The rearrangement uses TRBV11-2 and TRBJ2-7; D perhaps matches TRBD1 (6 bases). V dropped 4 bases and J dropped 2 bases, with 9 bases sitting between them. The V gene's germline CDR1 is SGHAT and CDR2 FQNNGV. The CDR3 runs 13 residues. DNA for the CDR3: TGTGCCAGCAGCTACGGGACAACCTACGAGCAGTACTTC. Translation gives CASSYGTTYEQYF. Full variable domain (remainder filled in from reference TRBV11-2 and TRBJ2-7): EAGVAQSPRYKIIEKRQSVAFWCNPISGHATLYWYQQILGQGPKLLIQFQNNGVVDDSQLPKDRFSAERLKGVDSTLKIQPAKLEDSAVYLCASSYGTTYEQYFGPGTRLTVT.

The J gene is TRBJ2-7, the V gene TRBV6-1; tentative D call: TRBD1 (5 bases). Germline V gene lookup returns CDR1 MNHNS and CDR2 SASEGT. V was trimmed by 6 bases and J by 7 bases, leaving 16 bases between them. CDR3 length equals 13 residues. The CDR3 spells CASSFRQIGEQYF. CDR3 nucleotide sequence: TGTGCCAGCAGCTTCAGACAGATCGGGGAGCAGTACTTC.

The table lists this clonotype with a few counts. This chain uses TRBV13 with TRBJ2-2; 9 nucleotides agree with TRBD1. The CDR3 totals 16 residues. The junction had 10 bases not matched to a gene; V was cut back by 5 bases and J by 6 bases. CDR1 PRHDT and CDR2 FYEKMQ come from the germline V gene (reference sequence). The CDR3 spells CASSKNRGQISGELFF. As DNA, the CDR3 is TGTGCCAGCAGCAAAAACAGGGGGCAAATTTCCGGGGAGCTGTTTTTT.

This chain links TRBV7-2 with TRBJ2-5; unclear D gene. CDR1 SGHTA and CDR2 FQGNSA come from the germline V gene. The CDR3 runs 13 residues. V dropped 3 bases and J dropped 4 bases, with 9 bases sitting between them. The CDR3 loop is CASSFRARETQYF. The CDR3, as DNA: TGTGCCAGCAGCTTCCGGGCCAGAGAGACCCAGTACTTC.

The chain links TRBV11-2 to TRBJ2-3, with 9 nucleotides matching TRBD2. Per the germline V gene, CDR1 is SGHAT and CDR2 is FQNNGV. The trim removed 2 bases at V and 4 bases at J, leaving 7 bases unmatched. There are 16 residues in the CDR3. The DNA of the CDR3 is TGTGCCAGCAGCTTATTACTAGCGGGTTCGGCAGATACGCAGTATTTT. It is translated as CASSLLLAGSADTQYF.

This chain connects TRBV28 to TRBJ2-2, with D perhaps matching TRBD1 (5 bases). The CDR3 loop spans 16 amino acids. Germline values: CDR1 MDHEN, CDR2 SYDVKM. V shed 0 bases and J shed 1 base, with 9 bases lying between them. In DNA form, the CDR3 reads TGTGCCAGCAGTTTATGGACAGCCGTGAACACCGGGGAGCTGTTTTTT. Translated: CASSLWTAVNTGELFF.

The table lists this clonotype with a few counts. This rearrangement joins TRBV28 to TRBJ1-6; TRBD1 might be the D (5 bases). Trimming pared 4 bases from V and 8 bases from J, leaving 27 bases between. Germline CDR1 MDHEN, CDR2 SYDVKM. The CDR3 is made up of 19 amino acids. The DNA for the CDR3 is TGTGCCAGCAGTTCACCTGGGGGAGGGGCCACCTTCTTGGATTCACCCCTCCACTTT. Amino acids: CASSSPGGGATFLDSPLHF.

There are many counts of this clonotype. The CDR3 DNA sequence: TGTGCCAGCAGCTTAGTACGAGACTATGGCCCCCTAAGCTCCTACGAGCAGTACTTC. This gives the protein CASSLVRDYGPLSSYEQYF. The J gene is TRBJ2-7, the V gene TRBV7-9, with D perhaps matching TRBD2 (5 bases). The CDR3 runs 19 residues. Trimming removed 1 base at V and 0 bases at J, with 22 bases between. The germline gives CDR1 SEHNR, CDR2 FQNEAQ (reference sequence).